This T cell receptor (beta chain) was observed in a study of spatial heterogeneity in lung cancer. Time point: sample taken at primary tumor resection. Sequencing of whole RNA from tumor, nontumor lung or frozen PBMC involved no sorting. TCRdb re-derived calls from the 5' RACE reads in MiXCR, one entry per CDR3 protein. The sample holds 23,000 or so distinct CDR3 sequences, roughly 7% seen once. This clonotype came up many times. This CDR3 is 15 amino acids long. Losses at the gene ends were 3 bases for V and 1 base for J; bases not matched to a gene: 4. The chain has TRBV12-3 or TRBV12-4 and TRBJ2-3; the match to TRBD2 covers 7 bases. The sequencing used PBMCs, collected at surgery. This receptor was obtained from a male donor with early-stage non-small cell lung cancer. CDR3 region: CASSFYRGGTDTQYF. Written as DNA, the CDR3 is TGTGCCAGCAGTTTTTATCGGGGGGGCACAGATACGCAGTATTTT.